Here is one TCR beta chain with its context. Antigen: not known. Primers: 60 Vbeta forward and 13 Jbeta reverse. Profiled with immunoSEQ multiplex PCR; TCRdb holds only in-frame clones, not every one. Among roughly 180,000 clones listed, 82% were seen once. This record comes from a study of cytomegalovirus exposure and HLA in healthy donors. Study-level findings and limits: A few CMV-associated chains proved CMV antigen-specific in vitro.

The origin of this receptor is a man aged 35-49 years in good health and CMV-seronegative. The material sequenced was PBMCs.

The CDR3 here is CASIRDRGGNYGYTF. The CDR3 bases are TGTGCCAGTATCCGGGACAGGGGTGGGAACTATGGCTACACCTTC. The genes are TRBV19 and TRBJ1-2, with TRBD1 matching over 10 bases. This CDR3 comprises 15 residues. Germline V gives CDR1 LNHDA, CDR2 SQIVND (reference sequence). V dropped 7 bases and J dropped 2; count of bases not matched to a gene: 7.